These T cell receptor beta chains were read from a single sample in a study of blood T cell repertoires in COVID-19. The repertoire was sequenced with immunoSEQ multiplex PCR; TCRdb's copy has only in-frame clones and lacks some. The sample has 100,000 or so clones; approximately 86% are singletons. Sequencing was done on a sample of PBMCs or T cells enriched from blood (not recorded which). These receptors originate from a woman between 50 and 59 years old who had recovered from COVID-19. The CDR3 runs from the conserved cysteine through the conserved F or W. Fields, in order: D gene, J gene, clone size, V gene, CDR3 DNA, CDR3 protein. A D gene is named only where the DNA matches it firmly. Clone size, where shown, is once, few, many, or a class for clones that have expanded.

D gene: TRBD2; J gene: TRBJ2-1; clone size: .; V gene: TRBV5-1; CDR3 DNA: TGCGCCAGCAGCTTGATGGCTAGCGGGAGAGAAGAGCAGTTCTTC; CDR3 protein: CASSLMASGREEQFF
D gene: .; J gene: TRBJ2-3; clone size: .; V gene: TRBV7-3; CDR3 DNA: TGTGCCAGCAGCTTCGGACAGAGCACAGATACGCAGTATTTT; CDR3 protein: CASSFGQSTDTQYF
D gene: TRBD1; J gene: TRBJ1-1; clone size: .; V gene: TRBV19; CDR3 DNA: TGTGCCAGTAGTCCTGACAGGGGCAAGGGTGCCACTGAAGCTTTCTTT; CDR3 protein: CASSPDRGKGATEAFF
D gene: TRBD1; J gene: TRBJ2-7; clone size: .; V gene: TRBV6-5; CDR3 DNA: TGTGCCAGCAGTTTACAGGGGGCTGCCTCCTACGAGCAGTACTTC; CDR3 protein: CASSLQGAASYEQYF
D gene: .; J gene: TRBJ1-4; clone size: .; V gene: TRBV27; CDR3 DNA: TGTGCCAGCAGTGAAAATCCCACCGGGGGCGGGAGAGAAAAACTGTTTTTT; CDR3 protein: CASSENPTGGGREKLFF
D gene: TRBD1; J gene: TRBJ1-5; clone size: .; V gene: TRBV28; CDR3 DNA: TGTGCCAGCAGTACGGATCAGGGACAGAATCAGCCCCAGCATTTT; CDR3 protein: CASSTDQGQNQPQHF
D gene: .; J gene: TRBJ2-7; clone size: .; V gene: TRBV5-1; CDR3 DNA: TGCGCCAGCAGCTTGAGGGGTTACGAGCAGTACTTC; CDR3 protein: CASSLRGYEQYF
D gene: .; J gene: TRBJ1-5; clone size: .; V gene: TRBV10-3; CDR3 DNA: TGTGCCATCAGTGAGGGGATCGGGGGGCAGGGTCAGCCCCAGCATTTT; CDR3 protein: CAISEGIGGQGQPQHF
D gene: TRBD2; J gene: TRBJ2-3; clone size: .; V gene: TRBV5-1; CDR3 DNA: TGCGCCAGCAGCTTGCCTTCAGGACTAGCGGGAGGAGATACGCAGTATTTT; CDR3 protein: CASSLPSGLAGGDTQYF
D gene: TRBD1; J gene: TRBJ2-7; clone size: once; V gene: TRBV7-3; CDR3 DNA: TGTGCCAGCAGCTTAATGGGACAGGGGGCCTCCTACGAGCAGTACTTC; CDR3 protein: CASSLMGQGASYEQYF
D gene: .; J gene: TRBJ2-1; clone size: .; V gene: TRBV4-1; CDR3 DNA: TGCGCCAGCTCCGCTGGGAGCTCCTACAATGAGCAGTTCTTC; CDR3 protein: CASSAGSSYNEQFF
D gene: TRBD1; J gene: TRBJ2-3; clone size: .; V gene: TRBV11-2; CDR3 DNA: TGTGCCAGCAGCGCACAGGGGTACAGCACAGATACGCAGTATTTT; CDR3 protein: CASSAQGYSTDTQYF
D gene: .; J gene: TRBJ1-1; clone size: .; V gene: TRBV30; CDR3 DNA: TGTGCCTGGAGTCAGGGGAACACTGAAGCTTTCTTT; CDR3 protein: CAWSQGNTEAFF
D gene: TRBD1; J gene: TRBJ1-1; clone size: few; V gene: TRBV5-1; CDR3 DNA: TGCGCCAGCAGCACCCGGGACAGGGGGCCCACTGAAGCTTTCTTT; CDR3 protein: CASSTRDRGPTEAFF
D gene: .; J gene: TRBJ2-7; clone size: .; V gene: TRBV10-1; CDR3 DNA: TGCGCCAGCAGTGAGTCGAGGAGGTACCTAAACGAGCAGTACTTC; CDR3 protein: CASSESRRYLNEQYF
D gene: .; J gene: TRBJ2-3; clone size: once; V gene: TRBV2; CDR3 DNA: TGTGCCAGCAGTGGTCCGGTGAGCACAGATACGCAGTATTTT; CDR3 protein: CASSGPVSTDTQYF
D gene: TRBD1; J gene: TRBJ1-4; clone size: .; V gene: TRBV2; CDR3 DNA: TGTGCCAGCAGCGAGACAGGGGGTAATGAAAAACTGTTTTTT; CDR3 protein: CASSETGGNEKLFF
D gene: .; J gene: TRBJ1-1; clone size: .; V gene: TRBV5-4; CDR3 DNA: TGTGCCAGCAGCTTGGAGCAGGGAGGGATCACTGAAGCTTTCTTT; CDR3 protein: CASSLEQGGITEAFF
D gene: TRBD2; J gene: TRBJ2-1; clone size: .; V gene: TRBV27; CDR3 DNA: TGTGCCAGCAGTAGGCTAGCGGGAGAGAGTGAGCAGTTCTTC; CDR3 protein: CASSRLAGESEQFF
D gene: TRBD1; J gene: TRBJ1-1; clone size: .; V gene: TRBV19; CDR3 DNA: TGTGCCAGCCAATCAGGGAACAGGGGAGTGAACACTGAAGCTTTCTTT; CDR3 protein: CASQSGNRGVNTEAFF
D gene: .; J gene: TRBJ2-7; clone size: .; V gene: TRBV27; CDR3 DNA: TGTGCCAGCAGTTTAAACGGCGAGCAGTACTTC; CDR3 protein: CASSLNGEQYF
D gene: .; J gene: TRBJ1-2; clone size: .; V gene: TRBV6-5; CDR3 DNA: TGTGCCAGCACCTACTCCCCTGACACTCCGACCTATGGCTACACCTTC; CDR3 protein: CASTYSPDTPTYGYTF
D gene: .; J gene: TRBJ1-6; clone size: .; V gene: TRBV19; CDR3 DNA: TGTGCCGGAAACCAGGGGAGCAATTCACCCCTCCACTTT; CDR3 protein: CAGNQGSNSPLHF
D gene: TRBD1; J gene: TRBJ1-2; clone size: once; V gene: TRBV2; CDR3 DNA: TGTGCCAACTCCGCCGGGACAGGGTTCTATGGCTACACCTTC; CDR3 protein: CANSAGTGFYGYTF
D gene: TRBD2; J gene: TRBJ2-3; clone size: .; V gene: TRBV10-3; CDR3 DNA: TGTGCCATCAGTATAGCGGGAGTCCCTACAGATACGCAGTATTTT; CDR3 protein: CAISIAGVPTDTQYF
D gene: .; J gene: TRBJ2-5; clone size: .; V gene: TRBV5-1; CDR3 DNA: TGCGCCAGCAGCTTGTCGTCCCGGGGAGAGACCCAGTACTTC; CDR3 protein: CASSLSSRGETQYF
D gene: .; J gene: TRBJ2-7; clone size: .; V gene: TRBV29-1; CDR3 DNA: TGCAGCGTTTATGGACAGACCCTCTACGAGCAGTACTTC; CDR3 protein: CSVYGQTLYEQYF
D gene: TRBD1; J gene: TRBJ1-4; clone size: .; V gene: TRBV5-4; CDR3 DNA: TGTGCCAGCAGCTTTGGACAGGGCGGTGGTGAAAAACTGTTTTTT; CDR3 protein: CASSFGQGGGEKLFF
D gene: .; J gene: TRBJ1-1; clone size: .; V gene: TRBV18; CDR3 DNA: TGTGCCAGCTCACCAACGGTCCCCGAGGGACTCGGCACTGAAGCTTTCTTT; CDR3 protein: CASSPTVPEGLGTEAFF
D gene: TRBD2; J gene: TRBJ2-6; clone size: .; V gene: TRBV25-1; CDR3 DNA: TGTGCCAGCAGTGAAACCGGGACTACCCGCTCTGGGGCCAACGTCCTGACTTTC; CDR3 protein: CASSETGTTRSGANVLTF
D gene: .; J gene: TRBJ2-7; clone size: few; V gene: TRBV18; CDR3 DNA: TGTGCCAGCTCACGCGAGGGGGGAGGGAGCATCCACGAGCAGTACTTC; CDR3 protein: CASSREGGGSIHEQYF
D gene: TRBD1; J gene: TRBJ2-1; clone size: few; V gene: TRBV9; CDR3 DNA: TGTGCCAGCAGCTTCTTGGACAGGTCTGGCAATGAGCAGTTCTTC; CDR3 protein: CASSFLDRSGNEQFF
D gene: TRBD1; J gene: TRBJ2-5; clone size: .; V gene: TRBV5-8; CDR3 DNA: TGTGCCAGCAGGCACCCCCCCGGGACAGGGGGCAGGGAGACCCAGTACTTC; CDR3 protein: CASRHPPGTGGRETQYF
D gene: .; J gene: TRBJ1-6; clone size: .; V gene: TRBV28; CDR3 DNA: TGTGCCAGCAGTTCCCCGAGCCTAGGACAAGATAATTCACCCCTCCACTTT; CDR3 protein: CASSSPSLGQDNSPLHF
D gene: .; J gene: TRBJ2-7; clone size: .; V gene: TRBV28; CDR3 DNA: TGTGCCAGCAACCTTCCGGCGGGTGTCGAGCAGTACTTC; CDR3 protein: CASNLPAGVEQYF
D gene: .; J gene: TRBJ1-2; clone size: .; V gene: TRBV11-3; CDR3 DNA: TGTGCCAGCAGCTTAGGACAGCGCTATGGCTACACCTTC; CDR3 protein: CASSLGQRYGYTF
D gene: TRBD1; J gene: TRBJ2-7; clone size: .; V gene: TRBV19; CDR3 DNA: TGTGCCAGTAGGGACAGGGTCGGACCCTACGAGCAGTACTTC; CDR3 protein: CASRDRVGPYEQYF
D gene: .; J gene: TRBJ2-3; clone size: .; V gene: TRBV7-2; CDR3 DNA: TGTGCCAGCAGCTTAGGTCAGCGGGCGAACACAGATACGCAGTATTTT; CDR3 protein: CASSLGQRANTDTQYF
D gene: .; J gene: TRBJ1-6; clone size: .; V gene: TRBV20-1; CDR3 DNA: TGCAGTGCTAGTGCAGGACAGATCTATAATTCACCCCTCCACTTT; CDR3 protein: CSASAGQIYNSPLHF
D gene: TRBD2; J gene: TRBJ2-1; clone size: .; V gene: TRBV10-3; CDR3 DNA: TGTGCCATCAGGGGACTAGCGGGCGTTGAGCAGTTCTTC; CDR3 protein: CAIRGLAGVEQFF
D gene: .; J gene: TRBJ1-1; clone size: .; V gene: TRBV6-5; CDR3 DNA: TGTGCCAGCAGCCCCCCCGGCAGAGGCCCTGAAGCTTTCTTT; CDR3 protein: CASSPPGRGPEAFF
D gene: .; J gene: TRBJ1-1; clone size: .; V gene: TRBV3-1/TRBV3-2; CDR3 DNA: TGTGCCAGCAGCCCAGGGGCTCGGAACACTGAAGCTTTCTTT; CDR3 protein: CASSPGARNTEAFF
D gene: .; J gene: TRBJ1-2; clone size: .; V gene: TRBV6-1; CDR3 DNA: TGTGCCAGCAGTGAAGCTGTATTTAACTATGGCTACACCTTC; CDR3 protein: CASSEAVFNYGYTF
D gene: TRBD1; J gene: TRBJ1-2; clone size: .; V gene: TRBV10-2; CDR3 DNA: TGCGCCAGCAGTGAAACAGGGGGTATTTATGGCTACACCTTC; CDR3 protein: CASSETGGIYGYTF
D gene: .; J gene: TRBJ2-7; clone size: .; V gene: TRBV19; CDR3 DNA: TGTGCCAGTAGTCCTGGGTCGGGGGGCGCCGAGCAGTACTTC; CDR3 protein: CASSPGSGGAEQYF
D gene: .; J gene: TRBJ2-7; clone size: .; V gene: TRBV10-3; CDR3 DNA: TGTGCCATCAGTGGGGACTCCTTGAGCTCCTACGAGCAGTACTTC; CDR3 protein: CAISGDSLSSYEQYF
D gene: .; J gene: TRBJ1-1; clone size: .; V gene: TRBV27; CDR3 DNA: TGTGCCAGCAGGGGGGCAGCCAACACTGAAGCTTTCTTT; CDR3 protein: CASRGAANTEAFF
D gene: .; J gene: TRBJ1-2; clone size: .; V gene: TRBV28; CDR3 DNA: TGTGCCAGCAGTCCAAACAGGGAAATCTATGGCTACACCTTC; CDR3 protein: CASSPNREIYGYTF